This T cell receptor beta chain was identified during a study of T cell clones after liver transplantation. Whole-study findings and limits: The donor-reactive repertoire was only partly measurable in two subjects, lacking donor cells. Circulating graft-donor-reactive CD4 TCRbeta sequences fell significantly post-transplant in most of the 8 subjects.

Sequenced by immunoSEQ multiplex PCR; TCRdb stores in-frame clones only, minus some. The sample holds around 75,000 clones, 80% to 85% seen once. The CDR3 runs to 17 residues. As to this clone: Its antigen is undetermined.

V gene TRBV21-1 combines with J gene TRBJ1-5; the table's D call of TRBD1 was not tested on the DNA. TRBV21-1 is assigned pseudogene status. The input for sequencing was CD4+ T cells from blood, taken roughly 48 months after liver transplant. The origin of this receptor is a human patient who received a liver transplant. These T cells may partly come from the graft donor. CDR3 nucleotide sequence: TGTGCCAGCAGCTATAGACAGGGGGGGACCCCAAATCAGCCCCAGCATTTT. Amino acid sequence: CASSYRQGGTPNQPQHF.